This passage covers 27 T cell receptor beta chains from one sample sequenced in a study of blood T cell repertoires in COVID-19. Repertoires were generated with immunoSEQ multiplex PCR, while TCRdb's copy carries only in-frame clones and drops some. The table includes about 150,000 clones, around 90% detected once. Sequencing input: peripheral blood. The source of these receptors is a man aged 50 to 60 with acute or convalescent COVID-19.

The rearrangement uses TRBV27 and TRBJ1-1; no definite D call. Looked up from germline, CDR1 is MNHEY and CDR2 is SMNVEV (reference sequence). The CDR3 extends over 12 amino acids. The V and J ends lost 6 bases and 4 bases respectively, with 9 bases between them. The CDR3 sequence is CASRRAPTEAFF. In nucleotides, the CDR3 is TGTGCCAGCAGGCGAGCGCCCACTGAAGCTTTCTTT.

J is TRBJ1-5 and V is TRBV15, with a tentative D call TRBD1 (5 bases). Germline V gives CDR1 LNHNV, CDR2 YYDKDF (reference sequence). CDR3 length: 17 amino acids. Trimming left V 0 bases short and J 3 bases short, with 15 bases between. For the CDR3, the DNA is TGTGCCACCAGCAGAGAGGTAAGGCAGGGAAACAATCAGCCCCAGCATTTT. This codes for CATSREVRQGNNQPQHF. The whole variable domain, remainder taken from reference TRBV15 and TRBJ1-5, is DAMVIQNPRYQVTQFGKPVTLSCSQTLNHNVMYWYQQKSSQAPKLLFHYYDKDFNNEADTPDNFQSRRPNTSFCFLDIRSPGLGDTAMYLCATSREVRQGNNQPQHFGDGTRLSIL.

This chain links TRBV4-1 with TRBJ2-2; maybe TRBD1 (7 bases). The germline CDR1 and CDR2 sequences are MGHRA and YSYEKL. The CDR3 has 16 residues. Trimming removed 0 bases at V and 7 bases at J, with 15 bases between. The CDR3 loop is CASSQDDRAGIGELFF. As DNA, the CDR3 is TGCGCCAGCAGCCAAGACGACAGGGCGGGGATCGGGGAGCTGTTTTTT.

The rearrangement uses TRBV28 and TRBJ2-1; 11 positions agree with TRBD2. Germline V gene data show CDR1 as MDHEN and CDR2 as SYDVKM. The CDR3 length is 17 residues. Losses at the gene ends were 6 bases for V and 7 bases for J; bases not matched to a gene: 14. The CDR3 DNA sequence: TGTGCCAGCAGCCGATTGCTAGCGGGGGGCCCGGGGAATGAGCAGTTCTTC. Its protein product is CASSRLLAGGPGNEQFF.

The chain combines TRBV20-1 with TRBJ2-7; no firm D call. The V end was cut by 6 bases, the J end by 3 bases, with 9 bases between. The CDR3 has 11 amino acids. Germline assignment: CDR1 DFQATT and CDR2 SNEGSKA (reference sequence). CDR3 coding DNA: TGCAGTGCGACTGGAAACTACGAGCAGTACTTC. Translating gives CSATGNYEQYF.

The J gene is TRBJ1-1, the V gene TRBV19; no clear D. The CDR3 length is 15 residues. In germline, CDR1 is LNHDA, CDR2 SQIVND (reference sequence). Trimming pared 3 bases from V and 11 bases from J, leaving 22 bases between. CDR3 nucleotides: TGTGCCAGTAGTATCTACCCGGAGAAACCTAGAAGGGCTTTCTTT. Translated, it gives CASSIYPEKPRRAFF.

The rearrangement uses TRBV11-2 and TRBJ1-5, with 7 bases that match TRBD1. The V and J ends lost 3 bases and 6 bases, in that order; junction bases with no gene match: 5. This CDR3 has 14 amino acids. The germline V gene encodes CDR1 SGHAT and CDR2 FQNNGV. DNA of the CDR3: TGTGCCAGCAGCTTCGACAGGGATGCTCAGCCCCAGCATTTT. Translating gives CASSFDRDAQPQHF.

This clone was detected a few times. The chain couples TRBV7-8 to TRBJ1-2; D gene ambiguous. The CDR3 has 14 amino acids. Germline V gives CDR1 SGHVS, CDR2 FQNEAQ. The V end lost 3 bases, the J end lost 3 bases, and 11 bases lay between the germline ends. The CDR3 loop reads CASSFGQAYYGYTF. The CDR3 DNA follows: TGTGCCAGCAGCTTCGGTCAGGCCTACTATGGCTACACCTTC.

The CDR3, as DNA: TGTGCCAGCAGCTTAGACAGCTATGGCTACACCTTC. Protein: CASSLDSYGYTF. The chain employs TRBV7-9 and TRBJ1-2, with no clear D. The CDR3 length is 12 residues. Trimming shortened V by 1 base and J by 4 bases, and 4 bases separated the two germline ends. In germline, CDR1 is SEHNR, CDR2 FQNEAQ (reference sequence).

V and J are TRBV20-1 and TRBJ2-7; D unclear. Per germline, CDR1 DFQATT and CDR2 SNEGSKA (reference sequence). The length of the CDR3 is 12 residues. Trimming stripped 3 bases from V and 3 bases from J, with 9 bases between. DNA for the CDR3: TGCAGTGCTAGTGGGCTAGTCTACGAGCAGTACTTC. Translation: CSASGLVYEQYF.

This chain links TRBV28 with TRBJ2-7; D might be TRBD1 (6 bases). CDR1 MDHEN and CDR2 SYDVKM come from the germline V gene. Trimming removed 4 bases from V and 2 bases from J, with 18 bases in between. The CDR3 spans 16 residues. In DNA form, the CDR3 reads TGTGCCAGCAGTTCAGGACAGTGGTTAATGACCTACGAGCAGTACGTC. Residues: CASSSGQWLMTYEQYV.

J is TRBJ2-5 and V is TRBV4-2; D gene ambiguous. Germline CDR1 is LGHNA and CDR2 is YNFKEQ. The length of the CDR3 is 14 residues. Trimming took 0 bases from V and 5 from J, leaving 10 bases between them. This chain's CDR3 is CASSQDRSRETQYF. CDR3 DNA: TGTGCCAGCAGCCAAGATAGGAGTCGTGAGACCCAGTACTTC.

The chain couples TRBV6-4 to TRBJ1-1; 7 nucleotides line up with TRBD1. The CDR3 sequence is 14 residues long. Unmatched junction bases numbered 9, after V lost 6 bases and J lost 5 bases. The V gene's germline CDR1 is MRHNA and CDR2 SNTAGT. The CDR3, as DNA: TGTGCCAGCAGCCCAGACAGGGCGGGGACTGAAGCTTTCTTT. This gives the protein CASSPDRAGTEAFF.

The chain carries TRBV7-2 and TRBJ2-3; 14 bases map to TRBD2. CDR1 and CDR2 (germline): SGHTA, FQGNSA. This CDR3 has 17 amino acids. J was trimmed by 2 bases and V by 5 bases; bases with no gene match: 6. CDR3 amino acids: CASSTRTSGGPTDTQYF. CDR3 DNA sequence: TGTGCCAGCAGCACCCGGACTAGCGGGGGGCCCACAGATACGCAGTATTTT.

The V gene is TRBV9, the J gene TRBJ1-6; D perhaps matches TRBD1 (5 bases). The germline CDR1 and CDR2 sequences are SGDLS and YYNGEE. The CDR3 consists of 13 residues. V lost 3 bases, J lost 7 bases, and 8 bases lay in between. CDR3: CASSAKGNSPLHF. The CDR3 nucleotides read TGTGCCAGCAGCGCAAAGGGGAATTCACCCCTCCACTTT.

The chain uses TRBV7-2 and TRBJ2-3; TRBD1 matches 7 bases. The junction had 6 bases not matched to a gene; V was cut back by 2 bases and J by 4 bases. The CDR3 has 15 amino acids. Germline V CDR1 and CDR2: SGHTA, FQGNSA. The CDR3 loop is CASSLRQGWSDTQYF. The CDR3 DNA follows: TGTGCCAGCAGCTTACGACAGGGATGGTCAGATACGCAGTATTTT.

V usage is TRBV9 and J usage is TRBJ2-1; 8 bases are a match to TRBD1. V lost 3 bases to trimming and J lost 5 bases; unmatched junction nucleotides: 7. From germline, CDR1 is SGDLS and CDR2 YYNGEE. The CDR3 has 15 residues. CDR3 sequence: CASSGQGSGDNEQFF. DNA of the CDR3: TGTGCCAGCAGCGGACAGGGGTCGGGAGACAATGAGCAGTTCTTC.

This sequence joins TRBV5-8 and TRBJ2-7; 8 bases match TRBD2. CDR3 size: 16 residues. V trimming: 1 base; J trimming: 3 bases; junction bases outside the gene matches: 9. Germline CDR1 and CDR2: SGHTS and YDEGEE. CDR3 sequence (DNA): TGTGCCAGCAGCTTGCGTCGGGAGGGCCTGGTCTACGAGCAGTACTTC. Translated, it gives CASSLRREGLVYEQYF.

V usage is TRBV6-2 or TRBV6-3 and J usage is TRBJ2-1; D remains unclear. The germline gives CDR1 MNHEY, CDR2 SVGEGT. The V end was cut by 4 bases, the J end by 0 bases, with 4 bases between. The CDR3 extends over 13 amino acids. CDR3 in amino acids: CASSSRSYNEQFF. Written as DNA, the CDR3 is TGTGCCAGCAGTTCTCGCTCCTACAATGAGCAGTTCTTC.

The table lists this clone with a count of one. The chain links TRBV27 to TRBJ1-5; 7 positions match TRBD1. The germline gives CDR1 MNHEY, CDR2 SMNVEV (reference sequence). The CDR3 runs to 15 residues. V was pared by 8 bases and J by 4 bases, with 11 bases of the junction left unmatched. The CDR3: CASGPWDRENQPQHF. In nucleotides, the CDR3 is TGTGCCAGCGGCCCATGGGACAGAGAAAATCAGCCCCAGCATTTT.

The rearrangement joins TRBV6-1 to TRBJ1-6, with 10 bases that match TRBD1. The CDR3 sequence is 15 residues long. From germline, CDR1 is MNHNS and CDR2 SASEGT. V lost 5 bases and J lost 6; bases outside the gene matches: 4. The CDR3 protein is CASSFRDRGNSPLHF. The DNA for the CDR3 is TGTGCCAGCAGTTTCCGGGACAGGGGTAATTCACCCCTCCACTTT.

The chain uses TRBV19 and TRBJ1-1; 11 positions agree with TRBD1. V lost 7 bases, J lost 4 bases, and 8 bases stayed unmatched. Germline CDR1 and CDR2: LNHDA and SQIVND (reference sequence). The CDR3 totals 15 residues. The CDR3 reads CASTLDRGLSTEAFF. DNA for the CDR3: TGTGCCAGTACCCTGGACAGGGGGCTAAGCACTGAAGCTTTCTTT.

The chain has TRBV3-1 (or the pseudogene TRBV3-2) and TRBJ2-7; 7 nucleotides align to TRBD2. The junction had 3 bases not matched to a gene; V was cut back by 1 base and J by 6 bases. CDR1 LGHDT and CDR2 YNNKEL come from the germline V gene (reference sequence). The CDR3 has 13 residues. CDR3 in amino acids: CASSQVGLTEQYF. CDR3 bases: TGTGCCAGCAGCCAAGTGGGACTAACCGAGCAGTACTTC.

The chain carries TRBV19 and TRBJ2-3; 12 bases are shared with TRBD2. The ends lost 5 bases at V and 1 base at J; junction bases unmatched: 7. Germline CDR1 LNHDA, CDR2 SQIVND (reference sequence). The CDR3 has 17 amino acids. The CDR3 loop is CASSQLAGGPGTDTQYF. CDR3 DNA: TGTGCCAGTAGTCAGCTAGCGGGAGGGCCCGGCACAGATACGCAGTATTTT.

The CDR3 here is CASAPRPGELFF. CDR3 nucleotide sequence: TGTGCTAGTGCCCCGCGGCCCGGGGAGCTGTTTTTT. The rearrangement uses TRBV12-5 and TRBJ2-2; the D is unclear. CDR1 is LGHNT, CDR2 FRNRAP, per germline. With 7 bases removed from V and 6 bases from J, the gap between germline ends came to 9 bases. The CDR3 extends over 12 amino acids. Full variable domain (rest looked up from reference TRBV12-5 and TRBJ2-2): DARVTQTPRHKVTEMGQEVTMRCQPILGHNTVFWYRQTMMQGLELLAYFRNRAPLDDSGMPKDRFSAEMPDATLATLKIQPSEPRDSAVYFCASAPRPGELFFGEGSRLTVL.

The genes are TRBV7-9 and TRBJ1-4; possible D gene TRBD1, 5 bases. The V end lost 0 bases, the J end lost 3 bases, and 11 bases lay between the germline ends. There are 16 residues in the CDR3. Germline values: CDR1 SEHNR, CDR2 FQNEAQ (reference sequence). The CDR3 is CASSLARQIPNEKLFF. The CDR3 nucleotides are TGTGCCAGCAGCTTAGCCCGACAGATTCCTAATGAAAAACTGTTTTTT.

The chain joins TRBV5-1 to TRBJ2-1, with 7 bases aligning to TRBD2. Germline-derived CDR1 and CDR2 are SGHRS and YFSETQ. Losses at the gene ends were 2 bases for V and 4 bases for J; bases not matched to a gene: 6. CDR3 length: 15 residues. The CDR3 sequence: CASSFSGYPYNEQFF. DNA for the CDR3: TGCGCCAGCAGCTTTAGCGGGTACCCTTACAATGAGCAGTTCTTC.